Given below is one T cell receptor beta chain in context. Original data processing: Quantification of nucleated cells was approximated via reference gene primer amplification. Clones were sequenced by immunoSEQ multiplex PCR, and TCRdb holds only the in-frame ones, with some missing. V, J and clone size reflect that table, while D and trimming were determined from the DNA. Of approximately 380,000 clones listed, 85% to 90% are singletons. Participants were aged roughly 18 to 90 years from roughly 25 US areas. The recovered donors of Cohort 3 showed two negative PCRs, clearance, or symptom resolution. These data originate in a study of blood T cell repertoires in COVID-19. Study-wide context: The samples span acute and convalescent COVID-19 from the United States, Italy and Spain.

CDR1 is MNHEY and CDR2 is SVGAGI in the germline V gene. The J segment lost 6 bases and the V segment lost 4 bases, leaving 4 bases of the junction unmatched. This CDR3 has 15 residues. The sequence was obtained from a woman aged 18-35 years who had recovered from COVID-19. Input material: PBMCs or T cells enriched from blood (not recorded which). The rearrangement links TRBV6-5 to TRBJ1-6; 9 bases line up with TRBD1. The CDR3 bases are TGTGCCAGCAGTTTACAGGGGGCTGGTAATTCACCCCTCCACTTT. Its translation: CASSLQGAGNSPLHF.